Described below is a single T cell receptor beta chain sequence and its context. Its antigen is currently unknown. Naivety among CD8 cells was defined by CD45RO negativity and positive CCR7 selection, thereby excluding terminally differentiated effector memory CD45RA+ cells. This entry comes from a study of shared clonotypes between healthy human individuals. Study-wide results and limits: On the whole, naive subsets had larger estimated richness than memory subsets had. Among four donors, approximately 4.6% of naive CD4 clonotypes were found in common.

Several immunoSEQ 96-well plates shared each subset's DNA, each plate a replicate. Clones were read by immunoSEQ multiplex PCR, and TCRdb kept only the in-frame ones, dropping some. The top ten clones hold under 2% of a sample with approximately 1.9 million clones, 93% of them seen once. This CDR3 comprises 16 residues. The V end lost 6 bases, the J end lost 4 bases, and 22 bases lay between the germline ends. Germline assignment: CDR1 LNHDA and CDR2 SQIVND (reference sequence). Sample: naive CD8+ T cells from PBMCs. The V and J genes are TRBV19 and TRBJ2-7, with D tentatively TRBD1 (6 bases). This clonotype was sampled from a man between 18 and 35 years old in good health. Some clones in this sample may be carry-over from other donors' samples. CDR3 in DNA: TGTGCCAGTAGAACGAACTCACCGGGACAAGGTTACGAGCAGTACTTC. It yields the protein CASRTNSPGQGYEQYF.